A selection of T cell receptor beta chains follows, all from one sample in a study of metastatic and nonmetastatic thyroid tumors. TCRdb re-analyzed the PCR reads using MiXCR. This repertoire shows over 25,000 clones, approximately 8% found once; its top ten account for 35% to 50%. Sequencing was done on a sample of blood. Receptors were obtained from a female donor with papillary thyroid cancer or a benign thyroid nodule (not recorded which). Some clones in this sample may be carry-over from other donors' samples. CDR3s include the opening cysteine and the closing phenylalanine or tryptophan. A D gene is named only where the DNA matches it firmly. Only part of the rows carry a size: once, few, many, or a class if the clone is expanded.

J gene	V gene	D gene	clone size	CDR3 DNA	CDR3 protein
TRBJ2-1	TRBV4-1	NA	many	TGCGCCAGCAGCCAGAAGACTCCTAATAGCCTCTACAATGAGCAGTTCTTC	CASSQKTPNSLYNEQFF
TRBJ2-1	TRBV29-1	TRBD2	many	TGCAGCGTTGTGCGCGGGGGTGGGTACAATGAGCAGTTCTTC	CSVVRGGGYNEQFF
TRBJ1-2	TRBV25-1	NA	medium-sized	TGTGCCAGCAGTGAATTGTCGAGTCCTAACTATGGCTACACCTTC	CASSELSSPNYGYTF
TRBJ2-5	TRBV29-1	NA	NA	TGCAGCGTTGTATGGCGAGGTGGAGGAGAGACCCAGTACTTC	CSVVWRGGGETQYF
TRBJ1-4	TRBV18	NA	many	TGTGCCAGCTCACGGAGGGGCTCTGAAAAACTGTTTTTT	CASSRRGSEKLFF
TRBJ2-2	TRBV2	NA	many	TGTGCCAGCATTTGGACAGACACCGGGGAGCTGTTTTTT	CASIWTDTGELFF
TRBJ2-7	TRBV5-6	NA	many	TGTGCCAGCAGCTCTGTGCCGGGACGGATCTCCTACGAGCAGTACTTC	CASSSVPGRISYEQYF
TRBJ1-2	TRBV3-1	NA	many	TGTGCCAGCAGCCAAGAATCCCGGTGGAATATTGATGGCTACACCTTC	CASSQESRWNIDGYTF
TRBJ2-3	TRBV7-9	TRBD2	many	TGTGCCAGCAGCTTAAAAGGGACTAGTGCGACAGATACGCAGTATTTT	CASSLKGTSATDTQYF
TRBJ2-5	TRBV20-1	TRBD2	many	TGCAGTGCCTTAGGGGCTAGCGGGGGTCCTGGTGAGACCCAGTACTTC	CSALGASGGPGETQYF
TRBJ1-1	TRBV7-8	NA	many	TGTGCCAGCAGCTTAGGGACGAACACTGAAGCTTTCTTT	CASSLGTNTEAFF
TRBJ2-5	TRBV6-1	NA	many	TGTGCCAGCAGTGAGTTGGGGTGGGAGACCCAGTACTTC	CASSELGWETQYF
TRBJ1-2	TRBV25-1	NA	many	TGTGCCAGCAGAGAGACAGGCGGTCGCTTCGGCTACACCTTC	CASRETGGRFGYTF
TRBJ2-3	TRBV6-6	NA	many	TGTGCCAGCAGTTACTCGACTCGAGCTGATACGCAGTATTTT	CASSYSTRADTQYF
TRBJ2-7	TRBV6-1	NA	few	TGTGCCAGCAGGAGAGGGACTCCGGGGGAGCAGTACTTC	CASRRGTPGEQYF
TRBJ2-1	TRBV20-1	TRBD1	many	TGCAGTGCTGAGACCCGACAGGGTTACTACAATGAGCAGTTCTTC	CSAETRQGYYNEQFF
TRBJ2-7	TRBV29-1	TRBD1	many	TGCAGCGTTGCGGGGAGACAGGGTGCGAACGAGCAGTACTTC	CSVAGRQGANEQYF
TRBJ2-1	TRBV20-1	TRBD2	many	TGCAGTGCTATGAATACCGGGACTAGCGGTTTAGATGAGCAGTTCTTC	CSAMNTGTSGLDEQFF
TRBJ2-3	TRBV11-2	NA	many	TGTGCCAGCAGCTTAGTTGGGGGGCAGGCAGATACGCAGTATTTT	CASSLVGGQADTQYF
TRBJ2-7	TRBV27	TRBD2	many	TGTGCCAGCAGTTCGCTGACTAGCGGAGGGGGATACGAGCAGTACTTC	CASSSLTSGGGYEQYF
TRBJ2-1	TRBV6-1	TRBD2	many	TGTGCCAGCAGTGAACCGGGACTAGCGTCTAATGAGCAGTTCTTC	CASSEPGLASNEQFF
TRBJ1-1	TRBV10-3	TRBD1	many	TGTGCCATCAGTGAGCAAACAGGGGGCTTGAACACTGAAGCTTTCTTT	CAISEQTGGLNTEAFF
TRBJ1-5	TRBV6-5	NA	many	TGTGCCAGCAGTTACATCCGAAATCAGCCCCAGCATTTT	CASSYIRNQPQHF
TRBJ2-3	TRBV19	NA	many	TGTGCCACAGGTCAGATGGCAGACACGCAGTATTTT	CATGQMADTQYF
TRBJ1-1	TRBV7-3	NA	NA	TGTGCCAGCAGTTTAAGCAGCCCGAACACTGAAGCTTTCTTT	CASSLSSPNTEAFF
TRBJ2-1	TRBV27	TRBD2	NA	TGTGCCAGCAGTTTGGGAGGGGCAATGGCGCAGTTCTTC	CASSLGGAMAQFF
TRBJ2-5	TRBV6-1	NA	many	TGTGCCAGCAGGAGTCCGGGACATGAGTACCAAGAGACCCAGTACTTC	CASRSPGHEYQETQYF
TRBJ2-7	TRBV3-1	NA	many	TGTGCCAGCAGCCAAGATTCGGGAGAGCAGTACTTC	CASSQDSGEQYF
TRBJ2-7	TRBV6-1	NA	many	TGTGCCAGCAGGTGGACCGAGCAGTACTTC	CASRWTEQYF
TRBJ2-3	TRBV7-2	TRBD2	many	TGTGCCAGCAGCTTTAGCGGGGGCTCAGATACGCAGTATTTT	CASSFSGGSDTQYF
TRBJ1-6	TRBV19	NA	few	TGTGCCAGTAGTCTTAGTGATGGATCACCCCTCCACTTT	CASSLSDGSPLHF
TRBJ2-2	TRBV30	NA	many	TGTGCCTGGAGGCCGGGAGTGATGGCCGGGGAGCTGTTTTTT	CAWRPGVMAGELFF
TRBJ2-3	TRBV11-1	TRBD2	many	TGTGCCAGCAGCTTCCCAGCGGGGGAGACTAGCACAGATACGCAGTATTTT	CASSFPAGETSTDTQYF
TRBJ1-5	TRBV6-2/TRBV6-3	NA	many	TGTGCCAGCAGTTACTCCCCCAGGACAGCGAAAGATCAGCCCCAGCATTTT	CASSYSPRTAKDQPQHF
TRBJ2-7	TRBV20-1	TRBD2	many	TGCAGTGCTAGGGGGCTAGCGGCCTCCTCCTACGAGCAGTACTTC	CSARGLAASSYEQYF
TRBJ2-7	TRBV20-1	NA	many	TGCAGTGCTCCTTTAACAGGGAGAAATGTGGGGGACGAGCAGTACTTC	CSAPLTGRNVGDEQYF
TRBJ2-5	TRBV20-1	NA	NA	TGCAGTGCCGGGGGGCCTGCCCAAGAGACCCAGTACTTC	CSAGGPAQETQYF
TRBJ2-1	TRBV30	NA	many	TGTGCCCTACAGAGCGGCTACAATGAGCAGTTCTTC	CALQSGYNEQFF
TRBJ2-2	TRBV24-1	TRBD2	many	TGTGCCACCAGTGATTCGACTAGCGGGAGAGACACCGGGGAGCTGTTTTTT	CATSDSTSGRDTGELFF
TRBJ1-5	TRBV20-1	NA	many	TGCAGTGCTAGAGTTCGAGATCAGCCCCAGCATTTT	CSARVRDQPQHF
TRBJ2-7	TRBV2	NA	many	TGTGCCAGTGGGGCAGGGACAAGGACATACGAGCAGTACTTC	CASGAGTRTYEQYF
TRBJ1-2	TRBV24-1	NA	many	TGTGCCACCAGTTCAGGGACTGATGGCTACACCTTC	CATSSGTDGYTF
TRBJ1-6	TRBV4-2	NA	many	TGTGCCAGCAGCCTAAGGGGACCTTATAATTCACCCCTCCACTTT	CASSLRGPYNSPLHF
TRBJ1-1	TRBV25-1	NA	many	TGTGCCAGCAGTGTTACTAGGCGCACTGAAGCTTTCTTT	CASSVTRRTEAFF
TRBJ2-5	TRBV15	NA	many	TGTGCCACCAGCAGTGGCAGGGGAGAGACCCAGTACTTC	CATSSGRGETQYF
TRBJ2-5	TRBV7-2	TRBD2	many	TGTGCCAGCAGCCTAGTGCCCTTTGGCGGGGGGGTGCAAGAGACCCAGTACTTC	CASSLVPFGGGVQETQYF
TRBJ2-5	TRBV7-2	NA	many	TGTGCCAGCAGCGCCACAGACAGGTACCAAGAGACCCAGTACTTC	CASSATDRYQETQYF
TRBJ1-1	TRBV6-1	TRBD1	many	TGTGCCAGCAATGGGGACAGGGGTAAAAGAGCTTTCTTT	CASNGDRGKRAFF
TRBJ1-5	TRBV19	NA	many	TGTGCCAGTAGTATAAGAACAGATTATAGCAATCAGCCCCAGCATTTT	CASSIRTDYSNQPQHF
TRBJ1-4	TRBV29-1	NA	many	TGCAGCGTTGCTGGTAGTAATGAAAAACTGTTTTTT	CSVAGSNEKLFF
TRBJ2-1	TRBV12-3/TRBV12-4	NA	many	TGTGCCAGCAGCCCCCTCGGGGTCCCCTACAATGAGCAGTTCTTC	CASSPLGVPYNEQFF
TRBJ1-5	TRBV18	NA	many	TGTGCCAGCTCACCATTCCCACCGGGTCCGGGCCTGGCAAATCAGCCCCAGCATTTT	CASSPFPPGPGLANQPQHF
TRBJ2-7	TRBV24-1	NA	many	TGTGCCACCAGTGACCCACTTGACAGCTACGAGCAGTACTTC	CATSDPLDSYEQYF
TRBJ2-7	TRBV12-3/TRBV12-4	TRBD1	NA	TGTGCCAGCAGGGGGACAGGGGGGCTCCACGAGCAGTACTTC	CASRGTGGLHEQYF